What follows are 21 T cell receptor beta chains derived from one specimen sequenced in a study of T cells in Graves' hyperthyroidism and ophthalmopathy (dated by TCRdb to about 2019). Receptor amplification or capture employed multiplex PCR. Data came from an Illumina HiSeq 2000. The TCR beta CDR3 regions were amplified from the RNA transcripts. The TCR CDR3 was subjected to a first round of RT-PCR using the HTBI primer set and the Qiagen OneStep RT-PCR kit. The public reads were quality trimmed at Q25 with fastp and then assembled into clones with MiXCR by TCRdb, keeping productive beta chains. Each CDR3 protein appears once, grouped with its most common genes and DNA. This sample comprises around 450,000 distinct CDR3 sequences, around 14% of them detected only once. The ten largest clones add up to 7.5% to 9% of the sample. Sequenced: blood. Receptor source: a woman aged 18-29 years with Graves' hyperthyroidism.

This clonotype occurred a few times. The CDR3 reads CASSQGWGAPGYTF. CDR3 in DNA: TGTGCCAGCAGCCAAGGATGGGGGGCGCCTGGCTACACCTTC. The V and J genes are TRBV3-1 and TRBJ1-2, with TRBD1 as a possible D gene (6 bases). V was shortened by 1 base and J by 7 bases, with 13 bases between the two germline ends. The CDR3 is made up of 14 amino acids. The germline CDR1 and CDR2 sequences are LGHDT and YNNKEL (reference sequence). The complete variable domain, with remaining parts taken from reference TRBV3-1 and TRBJ1-2, reads DTAVSQTPKYLVTQMGNDKSIKCEQNLGHDTMYWYKQDSKKFLKIMFSYNNKELIINETVPNRFSPKSPDKAHLNLHINSLELGDSAVYFCASSQGWGAPGYTFGSGTRLTVV.

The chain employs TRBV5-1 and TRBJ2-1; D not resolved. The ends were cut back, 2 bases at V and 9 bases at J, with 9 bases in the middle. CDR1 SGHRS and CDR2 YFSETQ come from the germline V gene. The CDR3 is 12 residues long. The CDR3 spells CASSFPAPEQFF. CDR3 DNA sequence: TGCGCCAGCAGCTTTCCAGCACCTGAGCAGTTCTTC.

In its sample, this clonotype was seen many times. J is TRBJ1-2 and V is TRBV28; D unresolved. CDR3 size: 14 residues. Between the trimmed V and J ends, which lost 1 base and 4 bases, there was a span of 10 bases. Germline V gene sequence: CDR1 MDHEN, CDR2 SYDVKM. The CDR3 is CASSLSRVGYGYTF. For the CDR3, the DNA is TGTGCCAGCAGTTTATCGAGGGTCGGCTATGGCTACACCTTC.

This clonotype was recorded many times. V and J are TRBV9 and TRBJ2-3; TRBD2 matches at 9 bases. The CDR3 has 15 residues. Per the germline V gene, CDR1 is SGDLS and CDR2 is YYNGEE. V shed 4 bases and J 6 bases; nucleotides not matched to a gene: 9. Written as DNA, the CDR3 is TGTGCCAGCAGCCCATACAGCGGGGGGACGGATACGCAGTATTTT. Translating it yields CASSPYSGGTDTQYF.

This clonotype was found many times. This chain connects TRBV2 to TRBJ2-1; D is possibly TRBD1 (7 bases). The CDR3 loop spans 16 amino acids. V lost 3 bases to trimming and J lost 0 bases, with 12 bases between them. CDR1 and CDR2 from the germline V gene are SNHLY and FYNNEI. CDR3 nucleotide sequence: TGTGCCAGCAGTGAGACAGGGAGGAGCTCCTACAATGAGCAGTTCTTC. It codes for CASSETGRSSYNEQFF.

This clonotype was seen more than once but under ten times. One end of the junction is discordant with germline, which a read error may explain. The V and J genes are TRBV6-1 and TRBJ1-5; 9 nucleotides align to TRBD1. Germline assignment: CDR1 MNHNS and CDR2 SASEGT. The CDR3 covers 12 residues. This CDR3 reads CASSDVSGTGYF. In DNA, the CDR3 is TGTGCCAGCAGTGATGTTTCCGGGACAGGGTATTTT.

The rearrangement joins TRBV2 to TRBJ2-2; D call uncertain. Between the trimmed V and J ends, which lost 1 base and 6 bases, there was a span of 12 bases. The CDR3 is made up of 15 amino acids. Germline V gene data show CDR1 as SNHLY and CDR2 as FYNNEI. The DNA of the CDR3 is TGTGCCAGCAGTGAAGGGACCCCCCCTCCCGGGGAGCTGTTTTTT. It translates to CASSEGTPPPGELFF.

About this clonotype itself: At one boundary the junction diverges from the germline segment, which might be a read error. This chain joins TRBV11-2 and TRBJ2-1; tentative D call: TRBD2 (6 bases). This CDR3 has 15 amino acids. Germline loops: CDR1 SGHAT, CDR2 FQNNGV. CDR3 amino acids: CASSQMPGLYNEQFF. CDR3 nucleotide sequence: TGCGCCAGCAGCCAGATGCCGGGACTTTACAATGAGCAGTTCTTC.

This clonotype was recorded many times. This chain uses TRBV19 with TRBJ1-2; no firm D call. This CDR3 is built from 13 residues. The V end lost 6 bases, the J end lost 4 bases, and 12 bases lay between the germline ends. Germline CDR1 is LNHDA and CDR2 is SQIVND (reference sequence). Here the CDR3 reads CASSQDGFYGYTF. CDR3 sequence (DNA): TGTGCCAGTAGCCAGGACGGATTCTATGGCTACACCTTC.

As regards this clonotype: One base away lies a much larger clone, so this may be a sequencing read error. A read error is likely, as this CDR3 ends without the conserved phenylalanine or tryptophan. In nucleotides, the CDR3 is TGTGCCAGCAGCTTTAACGGGTACCAAGAGACCCAGTACCTC. Translating gives CASSFNGYQETQYL. V usage is TRBV7-9 and J usage is TRBJ2-5, with D unclear. CDR3 length: 14 residues. CDR1 is SEHNR, CDR2 FQNEAQ, per germline (reference sequence). V was pared by 3 bases and J by 0 bases, with 8 bases between.

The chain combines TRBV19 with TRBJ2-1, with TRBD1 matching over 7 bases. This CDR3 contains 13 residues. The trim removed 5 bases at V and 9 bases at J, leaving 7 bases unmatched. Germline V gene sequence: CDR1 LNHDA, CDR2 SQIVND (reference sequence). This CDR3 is CASSPKGGFEQFF. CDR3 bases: TGTGCCAGTAGTCCCAAAGGGGGCTTTGAGCAGTTCTTC. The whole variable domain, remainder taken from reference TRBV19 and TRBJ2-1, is DGGITQSPKYLFRKEGQNVTLSCEQNLNHDAMYWYRQDPGQGLRLIYYSQIVNDFQKGDIAEGYSVSREKKESFPLTVTSAQKNPTAFYLCASSPKGGFEQFFGPGTRLTVL.

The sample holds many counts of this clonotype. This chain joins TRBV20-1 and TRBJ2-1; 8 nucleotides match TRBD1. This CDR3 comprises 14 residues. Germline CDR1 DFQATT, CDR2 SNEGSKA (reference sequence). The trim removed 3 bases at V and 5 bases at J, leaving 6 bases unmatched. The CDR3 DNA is TGCAGTGCTAGGGCCGGGACAGGAGACAATGAGCAGTTCTTC. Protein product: CSARAGTGDNEQFF.

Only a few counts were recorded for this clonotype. CDR3 residues: CASSFRGLGYTF. CDR3 in DNA: TGTGCCAGCAGCTTCAGGGGTTTAGGCTACACCTTC. The chain links TRBV28 to TRBJ1-2; TRBD1 is a possible D gene (6 bases). Germline CDR1 is MDHEN and CDR2 is SYDVKM. Trimming removed 6 bases from V and 8 bases from J, with 13 bases in between. The CDR3 totals 12 residues.

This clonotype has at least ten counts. CDR3 sequence (DNA): TGTGCCAGCTCACAAAGTCCAGGAGACACTGAAGCTTTCTTT. Protein: CASSQSPGDTEAFF. The gene calls are TRBV18 and TRBJ1-1; D not certain. The germline V gene encodes CDR1 KGHSH and CDR2 LQKENI. The V end was cut by 4 bases, the J end by 3 bases, with 12 bases between. The CDR3 extends over 14 amino acids.

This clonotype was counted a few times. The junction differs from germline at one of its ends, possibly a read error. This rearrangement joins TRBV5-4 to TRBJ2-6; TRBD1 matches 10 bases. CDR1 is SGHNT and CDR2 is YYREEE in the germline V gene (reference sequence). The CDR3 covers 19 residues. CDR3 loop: CASSLVGTGVSSGANVLAF. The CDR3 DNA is TGTGCCAGCAGCTTGGTAGGGACAGGGGTTTCCTCTGGGGCCAACGTCCTGGCTTTC.

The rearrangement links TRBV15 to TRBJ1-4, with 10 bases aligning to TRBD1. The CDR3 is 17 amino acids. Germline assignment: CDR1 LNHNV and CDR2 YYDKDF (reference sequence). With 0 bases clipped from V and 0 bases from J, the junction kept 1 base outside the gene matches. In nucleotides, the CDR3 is TGTGCCACCAGCAGAGAAGGACAGGGGGCAACTAATGAAAAACTGTTTTTT. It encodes CATSREGQGATNEKLFF.

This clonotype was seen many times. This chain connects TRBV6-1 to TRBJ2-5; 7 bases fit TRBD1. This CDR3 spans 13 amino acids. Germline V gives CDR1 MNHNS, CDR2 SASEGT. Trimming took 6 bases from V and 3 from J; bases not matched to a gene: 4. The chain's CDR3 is CASRRQGEETQYF. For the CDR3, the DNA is TGTGCCAGCAGGAGACAGGGCGAAGAGACCCAGTACTTC.

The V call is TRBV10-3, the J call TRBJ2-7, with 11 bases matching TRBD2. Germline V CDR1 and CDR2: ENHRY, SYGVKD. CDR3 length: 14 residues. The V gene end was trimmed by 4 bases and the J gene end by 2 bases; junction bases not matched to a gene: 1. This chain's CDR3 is CAISGLAGTYEQYF. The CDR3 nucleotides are TGTGCCATCAGTGGACTAGCGGGAACCTACGAGCAGTACTTC.

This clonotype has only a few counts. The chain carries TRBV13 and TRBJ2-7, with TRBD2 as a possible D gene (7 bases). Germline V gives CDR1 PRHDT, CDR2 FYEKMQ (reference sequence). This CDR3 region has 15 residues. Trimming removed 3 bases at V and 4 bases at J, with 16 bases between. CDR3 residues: CASSLGGLPGYEQYF. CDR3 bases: TGTGCCAGCAGCTTGGGGGGGCTCCCCGGGTACGAGCAGTACTTC.

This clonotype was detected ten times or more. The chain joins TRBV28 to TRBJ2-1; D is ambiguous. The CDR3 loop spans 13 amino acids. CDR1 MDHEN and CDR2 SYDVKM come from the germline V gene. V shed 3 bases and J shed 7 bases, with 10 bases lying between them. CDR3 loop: CASSLRLENEQFF. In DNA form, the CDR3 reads TGTGCCAGCAGTTTGCGGCTAGAGAATGAGCAGTTCTTC.

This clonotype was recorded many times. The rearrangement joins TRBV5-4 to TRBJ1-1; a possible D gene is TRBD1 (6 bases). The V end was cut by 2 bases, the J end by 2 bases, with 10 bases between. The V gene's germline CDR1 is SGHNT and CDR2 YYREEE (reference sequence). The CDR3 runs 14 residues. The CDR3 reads CASSFAGANTEAFF. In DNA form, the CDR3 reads TGTGCCAGCAGCTTCGCAGGGGCCAACACTGAAGCTTTCTTT.